One and the same sample provided the 26 T cell receptor beta chains below, sequenced in a study of T cell repertoires in ileal Crohn's disease (dated by TCRdb to about 2019). Library creation used the immunoSEQ multiplex PCR assay. This is the immuneACCESS table as TCRdb keeps it, with only in-frame sequences that have V and J called. A part of the clones is gone; compared with another copy, unresolved V genes explain less than half, and the rest is unexplained. The sample table lists approximately 7,800 clones, roughly 70% of them with a count of one. Approximately 39% of the sample rests with the top ten. This sample's time point label indicates: proximal margin of the surgical specimen (macroscopically non-inflamed). The source material was ileal tissue. The origin of the receptors is an adult with Crohn's disease.

The chain uses TRBV6-1 and TRBJ2-7; the D call may be TRBD1 or TRBD2 (5 bases each). The CDR3 has 11 amino acids. The V gene lost 5 bases and the J gene lost 9 bases, with 11 bases spanning the gap. Germline CDR1 and CDR2: MNHNS and SASEGT. CDR3 sequence reads: CASSFRGRQYF. As DNA, the CDR3 is TGTGCCAGCAGTTTCCGGGGCAGGCAGTACTTC.

The V and J genes are TRBV7-2 and TRBJ2-5, with 9 positions matching TRBD2. The CDR3 contains 16 residues. Germline values: CDR1 SGHTA, CDR2 FQGNSA. Germline trimming cut 1 base from V and 5 bases from J; bases unmatched to any gene: 8. CDR3 in amino acids: CASSLVASGTSETQYF. The CDR3 DNA reads as TGTGCCAGCAGCTTAGTGGCTAGCGGGACATCGGAGACCCAGTACTTC.

This clone was detected a few times. The chain couples TRBV21-1 to TRBJ1-1; TRBD1 is the table's D call, not checked against the DNA. TRBV21-1 is noted as a pseudogene. The CDR3 runs to 15 residues. CDR3 nucleotide sequence: TGTGCCAGCAGAACAGGGGCCGAAATGAACACTGAAGCTTTCTTT. It encodes CASRTGAEMNTEAFF.

This chain uses TRBV6-1 with TRBJ1-1, with D unclear. CDR3 length: 12 residues. The V gene lost 3 bases and the J gene lost 11 bases, with 13 bases spanning the gap. Germline V gene sequence: CDR1 MNHNS, CDR2 SASEGT. Written as DNA, the CDR3 is TGTGCCAGCAGTGAGACGGGGAGGGCGGCTTTCTTT. This codes for CASSETGRAAFF.

This clone has only a few counts. The chain links TRBV9 to TRBJ2-2; TRBD2 aligns across 13 bases. The J segment lost 7 bases and the V segment lost 3 bases, leaving 9 bases of the junction unmatched. This CDR3 spans 17 amino acids. Germline V gene sequence: CDR1 SGDLS, CDR2 YYNGEE. In DNA form, the CDR3 reads TGTGCCAGCAGCGGGGGGACTAGCGGGAAGCGCTTCGGGGAGCTGTTTTTT. Encoded protein: CASSGGTSGKRFGELFF.

This chain uses TRBV5-1 with TRBJ1-1, with D hard to call. Germline lookup yields CDR1 SGHRS and CDR2 YFSETQ. The V gene lost 2 bases and the J gene lost 8 bases, with 10 bases spanning the gap. This CDR3 is built from 12 residues. The CDR3 nucleotides read TGCGCCAGCAGCTTAGGGCGGACCGAAGCTTTCTTT. This sequence encodes CASSLGRTEAFF.

This clone rates as medium-sized (0.01 to 0.1%). This chain uses TRBV7-9 with TRBJ1-3; D remains ambiguous. The CDR3 is 13 amino acids. Trimming removed 4 bases from V and 4 bases from J, with 8 bases in between. Germline CDR1 and CDR2: SEHNR and FQNEAQ (reference sequence). The CDR3 sequence: CASSSGIGNTIYF. The CDR3, as DNA: TGTGCCAGCAGCTCGGGCATCGGAAACACCATATATTTT. Drawing the rest from reference TRBV7-9 and TRBJ1-3, the complete variable domain is DTGVSQNPRHKITKRGQNVTFRCDPISEHNRLYWYRQTLGQGPEFLTYFQNEAQLEKSRLLSDRFSAERPKGSFSTLEIQRTEQGDSAMYLCASSSGIGNTIYFGEGSWLTVV.

The J gene is TRBJ2-2, the V gene TRBV7-3; 7 positions match TRBD1. The CDR3 has 16 residues. With 5 bases clipped from V and 3 bases from J, the junction kept 9 bases outside the gene matches. Germline-derived CDR1 and CDR2 are SGHTA and FQGTGA. Written as DNA, the CDR3 is TGTGCCAGCAGCCGAACCCGGGACAGCTACACCGGGGAGCTGTTTTTT. This encodes CASSRTRDSYTGELFF.

This rearrangement joins TRBV7-9 to TRBJ2-1; TRBD2 aligns across 10 bases. The germline V gene has CDR1 SEHNR and CDR2 FQNEAQ (reference sequence). The V and J ends lost 10 bases and 14 bases, in that order; junction bases with no gene match: 11. The CDR3 extends over 12 amino acids. The CDR3 region has the DNA TGTGCCACCCATGACGGACTAGCGGAAGAGTTCTTC. Its protein product is CATHDGLAEEFF.

This clone has only one observation. The V and J genes are TRBV28 and TRBJ2-5; no firm D call. Germline CDR1 and CDR2: MDHEN and SYDVKM. V lost 5 bases to trimming and J lost 4 bases, with 8 bases between them. This CDR3 is built from 12 residues. CDR3 nucleotides: TGTGCCAGCAGTAACAGAAGAGAGACCCAGTACTTC. This encodes CASSNRRETQYF.

This chain links TRBV19 with TRBJ1-1; D gene ambiguous. V was shortened by 7 bases and J by 3 bases, with 15 bases between the two germline ends. Germline CDR1 is LNHDA and CDR2 is SQIVND (reference sequence). This CDR3 is 14 amino acids long. DNA of the CDR3: TGTGCCAGTAAATGGGCGGGCGAGGACACTGAAGCTTTCTTT. Translating it yields CASKWAGEDTEAFF.

In its sample, this clone was seen a few times. The CDR3 DNA sequence: TGTGCCAGCAGCGCGACCCCGGGACGGACTAACTATGGCTACACCTTC. Amino acid sequence: CASSATPGRTNYGYTF. The chain employs TRBV7-8 and TRBJ1-2, with D possibly being TRBD1 (5 bases). Trimming pared 5 bases from V and 0 bases from J, leaving 16 bases between. The CDR3 spans 16 residues. The V gene's germline CDR1 is SGHVS and CDR2 FQNEAQ. Together with reference TRBV7-8 and TRBJ1-2, the CDR3 gives the full variable domain: GAGVSQSPRYKVAKRGQDVALRCDPISGHVSLFWYQQALGQGPEFLTYFQNEAQLDKSGLPSDRFFAERPEGSVSTLKIQRTQQEDSAVYLCASSATPGRTNYGYTFGSGTRLTVV.

The chain couples TRBV23-1 to TRBJ2-7, with 11 bases identical to TRBD2. TRBV23-1 is an ORF, and what it does is uncertain. The ends lost 6 bases at V and 3 bases at J; junction bases unmatched: 7. CDR3 length: 15 amino acids. This CDR3 is CASSNLAGGIYEQYF. Here the CDR3 DNA reads TGCGCCAGCAGCAACCTAGCGGGAGGAATCTACGAGCAGTACTTC.

The chain has TRBV11-2 and TRBJ1-4, with D hard to call. V gave up 3 bases and J gave up 7 bases, with 15 bases separating them. The CDR3 covers 15 residues. From germline, CDR1 is SGHAT and CDR2 FQNNGV. The CDR3 DNA reads as TGTGCCAGCAGCTTCAGTTCGGCAGAGATTGAAAAACTGTTTTTT. It specifies CASSFSSAEIEKLFF.

Sample share makes this clone medium-sized (0.01 to 0.1%). This chain links TRBV14 with TRBJ1-1; unclear D gene. V was shortened by 4 bases and J by 0 bases, with 9 bases between the two germline ends. The CDR3 sequence is 14 residues long. Per the germline V gene, CDR1 is SGHDN and CDR2 is FVKESK. Here the CDR3 reads CASSRSYLNTEAFF. CDR3 in DNA: TGTGCCAGCAGCCGGTCTTACTTGAACACTGAAGCTTTCTTT.

This clone has a handful of counts. The V and J genes are TRBV2 and TRBJ1-2; 7 nucleotides align to TRBD1. This CDR3 has 13 residues. V trimming: 6 bases; J trimming: 4 bases; junction bases outside the gene matches: 5. CDR1 SNHLY and CDR2 FYNNEI come from the germline V gene. The CDR3 DNA reads as TGTGCCAGCAGCTCGGACAGGTTCTATGGCTACACCTTC. Encoded protein: CASSSDRFYGYTF.

About this clone: At one end, the junction sequence differs from germline, possibly due to a read error. The chain links TRBV5-1 to TRBJ2-2; D may match TRBD1 or TRBD2 (6 bases each). The CDR3 contains 15 residues. The germline V gene has CDR1 SGHRS and CDR2 YFSETQ. CDR3 nucleotide sequence: TGCGCCAGCAGCAATGGGGGGCCGAATACCGGGGAGCTGTTTTTT. It translates to CASSNGGPNTGELFF.

The genes are TRBV4-2 and TRBJ2-1; 7 bases map to TRBD2. V was pared by 4 bases and J by 7 bases, with 10 bases of the junction left unmatched. Germline assignment: CDR1 LGHNA and CDR2 YNFKEQ. The CDR3 is 15 residues long. CDR3: CASSPTGTKWNEQFF. The CDR3 DNA sequence: TGTGCCAGCAGCCCGACCGGGACTAAATGGAATGAGCAGTTCTTC.

This chain connects TRBV4-2 to TRBJ1-2; tentative D call: TRBD1 (6 bases). V lost 3 bases and J lost 5, with 13 bases in between. The CDR3 has 14 amino acids. Germline V lookup: CDR1 LGHNA, CDR2 YNFKEQ. The CDR3 loop is CASSQGDTDYGYTF. In DNA form, the CDR3 reads TGTGCCAGCAGCCAGGGGGACACAGATTATGGCTACACCTTC.

This clone was picked up one time. The chain recombines TRBV28 with TRBJ2-7; D perhaps matches TRBD1 (6 bases). V gave up 10 bases and J gave up 2 bases, with 15 bases separating them. Germline CDR1 is MDHEN and CDR2 is SYDVKM. The CDR3 contains 13 residues. Here the CDR3 reads CATSGTPTYEQYF. The CDR3, as DNA: TGTGCCACCTCCGGGACACCGACCTACGAGCAGTACTTC.

The CDR3 nucleotides read TGTGCCAGCAGGGACAGGGGGTTTGGCTACACCTTC. This codes for CASRDRGFGYTF. The genes are TRBV6-5 and TRBJ1-2; 10 bases are shared with TRBD1. V lost 6 bases and J lost 7; bases outside the gene matches: 2. The CDR3 totals 12 residues. From germline, CDR1 is MNHEY and CDR2 SVGAGI.

This clone was picked up one time. V and J are TRBV20-1 and TRBJ2-7, with D perhaps TRBD1 (5 bases). From germline, CDR1 is DFQATT and CDR2 SNEGSKA (reference sequence). Trimming cost V 6 bases and J 6 bases, with 12 bases left between them. The CDR3 is 11 amino acids. CDR3 in DNA: TGCAGTGCCCCCAGGGTGGGCGAGCAGTACTTC. Translated: CSAPRVGEQYF.

This rearrangement joins TRBV7-9 to TRBJ1-1; D is undetermined. CDR1 and CDR2 from the germline V gene are SEHNR and FQNEAQ (reference sequence). Trimming took 1 base from V and 1 from J, leaving 4 bases between them. The CDR3 is 13 amino acids. CDR3 in DNA: TGTGCCAGCAGCTTAGATGAGAACACTGAAGCTTTCTTT. Amino acid sequence: CASSLDENTEAFF.

This chain joins TRBV19 and TRBJ2-3; 7 bases agree with TRBD1. Per the germline V gene, CDR1 is LNHDA and CDR2 is SQIVND (reference sequence). This CDR3 has 15 residues. V was pared by 5 bases and J by 2 bases, with 7 bases of the junction left unmatched. Here the CDR3 reads CASSATGTFTDTQYF. In nucleotides, the CDR3 is TGTGCCAGTAGTGCGACAGGGACATTCACAGATACGCAGTATTTT.

The chain is built from TRBV28 and TRBJ1-5; no clear D. This CDR3 has 15 amino acids. Per the germline V gene, CDR1 is MDHEN and CDR2 is SYDVKM. Trimming left V 8 bases short and J 0 bases short, with 14 bases between. CDR3 in DNA: TGTGCCAGCTGCTGGGCCGAGTTTAGCAATCAGCCCCAGCATTTT. Amino acids: CASCWAEFSNQPQHF.

This chain joins TRBV2 and TRBJ2-3; the D is unclear. Germline CDR1 reads SNHLY; CDR2 reads FYNNEI. V gave up 5 bases and J gave up 5 bases, with 8 bases separating them. The CDR3 is 12 amino acids. CDR3 sequence: CASSLNGDTQYF. DNA for the CDR3: TGTGCCAGCAGTCTTAATGGAGATACGCAGTATTTT.